This T cell receptor beta chain was recovered during a study of T cells in Graves' hyperthyroidism and ophthalmopathy (dated 2019 in TCRdb). About the study as a whole: Peripheral blood was sampled at the time of initial diagnosis, prior to any treatment. The paper reports TCR Vbeta CDR3 sequencing of approximately 140 peripheral blood samples: approximately 41 ophthalmopathy, some 80 hyperthyroidism and around 17 progressor patients. The roughly 94 discovery patients were randomly split 7:3 into training and test sets. TCR V-J signatures able to tell the groups apart were searched for in a discovery cohort of 100 patients, of whom roughly 42 had Graves' ophthalmopathy and about 60 had stable Graves' hyperthyroidism. After sampling, hyperthyroidism patients received methimazole starting at 30 mg daily, and ophthalmopathy patients received high-dose intravenous methylprednisolone. In several Graves' hyperthyroidism patients, the study also compared T-cell repertoires from thyroid tissue with T-cell repertoires from blood. Prospective prediction of ophthalmopathy was tested in an independent validation cohort consisting of about 20 hyperthyroidism patients and more than 15 patients who later progressed to ophthalmopathy. General study outcomes and caveats: In validation, the model predicted progression to ophthalmopathy a median of about 6 months before onset, with about 67% sensitivity and 72.22% specificity. No statistical method was used to fix the sample size in advance, and group allocation was not hidden from the investigators. Most expanded thyroid clonotypes (frequency above 0.001) were also detected in blood, a finding suggesting that blood repertoires may reflect thyroid immune responses. In cross-validation, a model built on a 13 V-J signature told ophthalmopathy apart from stable hyperthyroidism with approximately 90% sensitivity and approximately 84% specificity, and in testing the same model reached 80%/75%.

The CDR3 holds 15 amino acids from the cysteine to the phenylalanine. Just the 45-base CDR3 DNA is kept, in frame starting at base 1. From a lookup of the germline V gene, CDR1 and CDR2 are SGHDT and YYEEEE. For this chain, trimming is 4 bases at the V end and 2 bases at the J end, and the number of junction bases without a gene match is 4. This clonotype was counted many times. The antigen this receptor binds is unknown. There are no base qualities to consult, and no much larger clone falls within one base. Amplification of TCR beta CDR3 regions was carried out from RNA transcripts. A first-round RT-PCR of the TCR CDR3 used the HTBI primer set with the Qiagen OneStep RT-PCR kit. The libraries were constructed in a second round of multiplex PCR and then size-selected and purified. The libraries were sequenced on an Illumina HiSeq2000 using paired-end 100 bp reads. Per the original workflow: SOAPnuke was used to process the raw data, removing reads that contained adapters or uncalled bases, had a mean Phred below 15, or lacked an exact match to the constant primer or identifier. COPE v1.2.5 was used to merge the high-quality paired reads, and each unique nucleotide sequence was defined as a clonotype. MiTCR v1.1 was used to align clonotypes to the IMGT TRBV, TRBD and TRBJ reference segments. The analysis was restricted to V-J combinations with a frequency above 0.0001, which together covered 99% to 99.2% of the repertoires. A TCS score was defined as the ratio between F50 (clonal expansion) and ExV (chaos), using BLOSUM62-based TCRdist between CDR3 peptides within each V-J. Welch's t-statistics and random forest reduced just over 500 V-J features to under 15, which were used in a naive Bayes classifier (R e1071). TCRdb passed the public sequencing reads through fastp at Q25 and MiXCR, retaining productive beta sequences. CDR3 protein duplicates are merged, each entry listing the most common genes and DNA. TCRdb, not the authors, supplied the V and J calls. Within this sample are around 700,000 distinct CDR3 sequences, with about 17% of them counted one time only. Over 15% of the sample is in the top ten clones.

Hyperthyroidism patients were newly diagnosed, with disease duration under 2 months, and aged 18 to 65 years. Any patient with an uncontrolled infection, another autoimmune disease, pregnancy or lactation was excluded. Diagnoses were established on the basis of clinical symptoms, serum thyroxine and TRAb, thyroid ultrasound, and orbital computed tomography. Blood from progressor patients was drawn when they were first diagnosed with hyperthyroidism, before any ophthalmopathy symptoms appeared. PBMCs were isolated from 7.5 to 10 ml of fresh peripheral blood by Ficoll-Paque density gradient centrifugation. Progressor patients were defined as those initially diagnosed with Graves' hyperthyroidism in whom ophthalmopathy developed during follow-up. Trizol reagent was used to extract total RNA, and RNA quality was then checked on an Agilent 2100 Bioanalyzer.

The clonotype originates from a woman in her forties or fifties with Graves' hyperthyroidism that later progressed to Graves' ophthalmopathy. The receptor chain draws on TRBV5-6 and TRBJ2-1, with TRBD1 identical over 9 junction bases. The sample comprised blood. Read as DNA, the sequence is TGTGCCAGCAGCCCGGGACAGGGCCCCTACAATGAGCAGTTCTTC. The translation is CASSPGQGPYNEQFF.